The 9 T cell receptor beta chains below come from one sample, sequenced in a study of T cell repertoires in cytomegalovirus infection. MiXCR, run by TCRdb on the reads, gives a single entry per CDR3 protein. The sample records under 200,000 distinct CDR3 sequences, about a tenth being singletons. The specimen was PBMCs. The receptor set was obtained from a human donor in good health (CMV status not recorded). Some clones in this sample may be carry-over from other donors' samples.

This clonotype was seen only once. This may be a read error: a much more frequent sequence differs by one nucleotide. This chain uses TRBV20-1 with TRBJ1-5; the D gene is possibly TRBD1 (5 bases). CDR3 length equals 13 residues. V lost 7 bases and J 5 bases, leaving 15 bases between the germline ends. Germline CDR1 is DFQATT and CDR2 is SNEGSKA (reference sequence). The CDR3: CSVVGGSDQPQHF. The CDR3 DNA is TGCAGTGTGGTCGGGGGGTCCGATCAGCCCCAGCATTTT.

This clonotype was counted ten times or more. The J gene is TRBJ1-2, the V gene TRBV7-2, with unresolved D. Germline V CDR1 and CDR2: SGHTA, FQGNSA. The CDR3 covers 13 residues. V lost 3 bases and J 5 bases, leaving 10 bases between the germline ends. CDR3 in amino acids: CASSFESLYGYTF. CDR3 DNA: TGTGCCAGCAGCTTTGAATCACTTTATGGCTACACCTTC.

The table lists this clonotype with a few counts. The chain couples TRBV7-9 to TRBJ2-1, with D possibly matching TRBD2 (6 bases). V shed 5 bases and J shed 7 bases, with 9 bases lying between them. Germline-derived CDR1 and CDR2 are SEHNR and FQNEAQ (reference sequence). The CDR3 totals 12 residues. The CDR3 region is CASSVRENEQFF. For the CDR3, the DNA is TGTGCCAGCAGCGTCCGGGAGAATGAGCAGTTCTTC. The full variable domain, its missing parts supplied by reference TRBV7-9 and TRBJ2-1, is DTGVSQNPRHKITKRGQNVTFRCDPISEHNRLYWYRQTLGQGPEFLTYFQNEAQLEKSRLLSDRFSAERPKGSFSTLEIQRTEQGDSAMYLCASSVRENEQFFGPGTRLTVL.

Many counts were recorded for this clonotype. The chain links TRBV7-2 to TRBJ2-1, with 11 bases fitting TRBD2. Germline V lookup: CDR1 SGHTA, CDR2 FQGNSA. The V and J ends lost 3 bases and 7 bases, in that order; junction bases with no gene match: 8. The CDR3 contains 16 residues. The CDR3 loop reads CASSLLAGGSVNEQFF. CDR3 sequence (DNA): TGTGCCAGCAGCTTGTTAGCGGGAGGGAGTGTTAATGAGCAGTTCTTC.

This clonotype appeared many times. The rearrangement uses TRBV7-2 and TRBJ2-2; possibly TRBD2 for D (7 bases). Germline V CDR1 and CDR2: SGHTA, FQGNSA. V lost 5 bases to trimming and J lost 7 bases, with 17 bases between them. The CDR3 is 15 residues long. CDR3 in DNA: TGTGCCAGCAGCCTACTGGGCGGGGGCGACGGGGAGCTGTTTTTT. It is translated as CASSLLGGGDGELFF.

This clonotype turned up a few times. The chain recombines TRBV14 with TRBJ2-3, with a weak D call TRBD1 (6 bases). CDR1 is SGHDN, CDR2 FVKESK, per germline. The CDR3 runs 17 residues. V was pared by 3 bases and J by 2 bases, with 18 bases between. The CDR3 nucleotides are TGTGCCAGCAGCCATGGGGTTTCCAGGGGCTCCACAGATACGCAGTATTTT. As protein: CASSHGVSRGSTDTQYF. Full variable domain (outside the CDR3, taken from reference TRBV14 and TRBJ2-3): EAGVTQFPSHSVIEKGQTVTLRCDPISGHDNLYWYRRVMGKEIKFLLHFVKESKQDESGMPNNRFLAERTGGTYSTLKVQPAELEDSGVYFCASSHGVSRGSTDTQYFGPGTRLTVL.

The chain employs TRBV20-1 and TRBJ2-7; 8 bases line up with TRBD2. Germline V lookup: CDR1 DFQATT, CDR2 SNEGSKA (reference sequence). The CDR3 has 13 residues. The CDR3 is CSSREGTGYEQYF. In DNA form, the CDR3 reads TGCAGCAGTCGGGAGGGCACGGGCTACGAGCAGTACTTC.

This clonotype came up a few times. The chain links TRBV5-8 to TRBJ2-5, with 8 bases lining up with TRBD2. Germline loops: CDR1 SGHTS, CDR2 YDEGEE. V lost 5 bases to trimming and J lost 6 bases; unmatched junction nucleotides: 6. CDR3 size: 13 residues. The CDR3 sequence: CASSGGRSQTQYF. As DNA, the CDR3 is TGTGCCAGCAGTGGCGGGAGGAGTCAGACCCAGTACTTC. Complete variable domain (other parts from reference TRBV5-8 and TRBJ2-5): EAGVTQSPTHLIKTRGQQATLRCSPISGHTSVYWYQQALGLGLQFLLWYDEGEERNRGNFPPRFSGRQFPNYSSELNVNALELEDSALYLCASSGGRSQTQYFGPGTRLLVL.

The chain links TRBV19 to TRBJ1-1; 7 nucleotides match TRBD1. With 7 bases clipped from V and 1 base from J, the junction kept 6 bases outside the gene matches. The CDR3 is made up of 14 amino acids. Germline V CDR1 and CDR2: LNHDA, SQIVND (reference sequence). CDR3 DNA sequence: TGTGCCAGTACCCCGGGACAGACGAACACTGAAGCTTTCTTT. Translation: CASTPGQTNTEAFF. Full variable domain (outside the CDR3, taken from reference TRBV19 and TRBJ1-1): DGGITQSPKYLFRKEGQNVTLSCEQNLNHDAMYWYRQDPGQGLRLIYYSQIVNDFQKGDIAEGYSVSREKKESFPLTVTSAQKNPTAFYLCASTPGQTNTEAFFGQGTRLTVV.